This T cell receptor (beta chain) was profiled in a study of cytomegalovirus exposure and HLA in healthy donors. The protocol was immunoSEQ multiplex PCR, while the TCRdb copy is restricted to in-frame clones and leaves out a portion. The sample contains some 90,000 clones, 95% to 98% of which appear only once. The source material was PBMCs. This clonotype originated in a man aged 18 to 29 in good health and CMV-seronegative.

CDR3 bases: TGCGCCAGCAGCTCCTCCACCGGGACAGGGGCCTTCAGTGAAAAACTGTTTTTT. Its protein product is CASSSSTGTGAFSEKLFF. The chain has TRBV5-1 and TRBJ1-4; 10 positions match TRBD1. With V trimmed by 3 bases and J by 7 bases, 15 bases remained unmatched. CDR1 SGHRS and CDR2 YFSETQ come from the germline V gene. The CDR3 sequence is 18 residues long.